This T cell receptor beta chain was captured by sequencing in a study of blood T cell repertoires in COVID-19. The germline V and J ends were trimmed by 3 bases and 4 bases, with 19 bases remaining between them. Germline-derived CDR1 and CDR2 are LNHDA and SQIVND (reference sequence). The CDR3 length is 17 residues. In terms of age and location, participants ranged from about 18 to 89 years and lived in under 30 US areas. Source study methods: Counts of nucleated cells, estimated from reference gene primer amplification, were obtained. Produced via immunoSEQ multiplex PCR; TCRdb's table is partial and in-frame only. The V and J calls and clone size were taken over from that table, and D and trimming were inferred from the DNA. The profile shows approximately 440,000 clones, roughly 90% of them singletons.

The receptor was isolated from a woman younger than 30 who had recovered from COVID-19. The sequenced sample consisted of PBMCs or T cells enriched from blood (not recorded which). This chain uses TRBV19 with TRBJ1-3, with unresolved D. In DNA form, the CDR3 reads TGTGCCAGTAGTATGAGGAGGGATCAATCGTCCGGAAACACCATATATTTT. It encodes CASSMRRDQSSGNTIYF. Looking up the rest from reference TRBV19 and TRBJ1-3 gives the full variable domain: DGGITQSPKYLFRKEGQNVTLSCEQNLNHDAMYWYRQDPGQGLRLIYYSQIVNDFQKGDIAEGYSVSREKKESFPLTVTSAQKNPTAFYLCASSMRRDQSSGNTIYFGEGSWLTVV.